The 8 T cell receptor beta chains below come from one sample, sequenced in a study of blood T cells in healthy people across ages. Alongside a J-beta primer mix, a sample-barcoded 5' primer served in a second PCR lasting about 7 to 11 cycles. One entry per CDR3 protein, called by TCRdb with MiXCR from the 5' RACE reads. The data show fewer than 700,000 distinct CDR3 sequences, with over 40% seen just once and approximately 31% held by the top ten. The sequencing input was blood. The receptors here all came from a man aged 80 or over in good health.

This clonotype occurred a few times. The chain has TRBV7-2 and TRBJ1-4; 11 bases line up with TRBD1. In germline, CDR1 is SGHTA, CDR2 FQGNSA. Losses at the gene ends were 4 bases for V and 7 bases for J; bases not matched to a gene: 8. The CDR3 loop spans 16 amino acids. The CDR3 spells CASSSNPGQGGEKLFF. CDR3 in DNA: TGTGCCAGCAGCTCAAACCCGGGACAGGGGGGTGAAAAACTGTTTTTT.

About this clonotype itself: A much larger clone differs from this one at a single base, so this may be a read error. This chain links TRBV7-2 with TRBJ2-7; 12 positions agree with TRBD2. Germline-derived CDR1 and CDR2 are SGHTA and FQGNSA. CDR3 length: 18 residues. J was trimmed by 0 bases and V by 6 bases; bases with no gene match: 12. The CDR3 protein is CASRRTSGEALRSYEQYF. The CDR3 DNA reads TGTGCCAGCAGACGGACTAGCGGGGAGGCACTCCGCTCCTACGAGCAGTACTTC.

This clonotype was counted between two and nine times. The chain uses TRBV7-2 and TRBJ2-3; D is unclear. Trimming stripped 3 bases from V and 1 base from J, with 8 bases between. The CDR3 is made up of 14 amino acids. The germline V gene has CDR1 SGHTA and CDR2 FQGNSA. This chain's CDR3 is CASSFIPGTDTQYF. The CDR3 DNA sequence: TGTGCCAGCAGCTTCATCCCCGGCACAGATACGCAGTATTTT.

In this sample, this clonotype turned up a few times. The chain couples TRBV20-1 to TRBJ2-7; TRBD2 matches 9 bases. Germline values: CDR1 DFQATT, CDR2 SNEGSKA (reference sequence). The V gene end was trimmed by 3 bases and the J gene end by 0 bases; junction bases not matched to a gene: 6. This CDR3 region has 15 residues. Here the CDR3 reads CSARGASGVSYEQYF. CDR3 sequence (DNA): TGCAGTGCTAGGGGGGCTAGCGGGGTCTCCTACGAGCAGTACTTC.

This sequence joins TRBV4-3 and TRBJ2-7; D might be TRBD1 (5 bases). Germline CDR1 and CDR2: LGHNA and YSLEER. The CDR3 is made up of 16 amino acids. The V and J ends lost 0 bases and 2 bases respectively, with 14 bases between them. CDR3 sequence: CASSQEAVGPPYEQYF. In DNA, the CDR3 is TGCGCCAGCAGCCAAGAAGCAGTGGGGCCACCCTACGAGCAGTACTTC.

The CDR3 DNA is TGCAGTGCTAGAGTCTCTGTAGCAACTGGACAGCCCCAGCATTTT. Residues: CSARVSVATGQPQHF. V gene TRBV20-1 combines with J gene TRBJ1-5, with D unclear. V was shortened by 1 base and J by 7 bases, with 17 bases between the two germline ends. Germline CDR1 and CDR2: DFQATT and SNEGSKA (reference sequence). CDR3 length: 15 residues.

This clonotype was counted between two and nine times. The rearrangement joins TRBV29-1 to TRBJ1-2; 7 bases map to TRBD1. The CDR3 is made up of 12 amino acids. V lost 4 bases to trimming and J lost 3 bases; unmatched junction nucleotides: 2. Germline CDR1 SQVTM, CDR2 ANQGSEA. The CDR3 region is CSVGQGDYGYTF. CDR3 nucleotide sequence: TGCAGCGTTGGTCAGGGGGACTATGGCTACACCTTC.

The chain recombines TRBV11-2 with TRBJ1-1, with 12 bases lining up with TRBD1. The CDR3 consists of 15 residues. Trimming cost V 5 bases and J 8 bases; bases outside gene matches: 9. Germline V CDR1 and CDR2: SGHAT, FQNNGV. The CDR3 sequence: CASSPGTGGVTEAFF. The CDR3 coding sequence is TGTGCCAGCAGCCCTGGGACAGGGGGCGTTACCGAAGCTTTCTTT.